This T cell receptor (beta chain) was captured by sequencing in a study of breast tumors, draining lymph nodes, adjacent tissues. General observations from the study: Compared with lymph nodes, tumors were less diverse; compared with nontumor tissue, more. Data fit most tumor T cells coming from lymph node, expanding in tumor.

Via MiXCR, TCRdb re-called the multiplex PCR reads, giving one row per CDR3 protein. The sample records tens of thousands of distinct CDR3 sequences, roughly 29% being singletons. Germline V lookup: CDR1 SGHRS, CDR2 YFSETQ. The CDR3 consists of 15 residues. V was pared by 5 bases and J by 0 bases, with 12 bases between. Axillary draining lymph nodes of breast cancer patients supplied the node samples. This clonotype was seen many times. What it recognizes is unknown. Source material: axillary lymph node tissue. The TCR sequence derives from a female donor with breast cancer. Some clones in this sample may be carry-over from other donors' samples. The V and J genes are TRBV5-1 and TRBJ2-1; D possibly corresponds to TRBD2 (5 bases). CDR3 region: CASRWGVSSYNEQFF. As DNA, the CDR3 is TGCGCCAGCAGGTGGGGAGTAAGCTCCTACAATGAGCAGTTCTTC.